This T cell receptor beta chain was profiled in a study of T cell clonotyping in hematopoietic cell transplantation. Study-wide results and limits: Without cell sorting, CD4 versus CD8 contributions remain unresolved. Few recipient clonotypes overlapped donors; over 97% were de novo at given depth.

There are 15 residues in the CDR3. Germline V gene data show CDR1 as SGHAT and CDR2 as FQNNGV. J was trimmed by 6 bases and V by 3 bases; bases with no gene match: 7. As concerns this clone: Antigen: not known.

Libraries were prepared by immunoSEQ multiplex PCR; TCRdb keeps only in-frame clonotypes and omits some of them. This table holds some 3,300 clones, more than 90% found once. Time point reported: recipient sample about 28 days before transplant, after cytoreduction. The chain recombines TRBV11-2 with TRBJ2-3; 9 bases fit TRBD2. The material was peripheral blood mononuclear cells, obtained before stem cell transplant. The clonotype comes from a woman aged 45-60 years with chronic myeloid leukemia. Some clones in this sample may be carry-over from other donors' samples. CDR3 coding DNA: TGTGCCAGCAGCTTCGGGACTAGCCAAACGGATACGCAGTATTTT. It is translated as CASSFGTSQTDTQYF.